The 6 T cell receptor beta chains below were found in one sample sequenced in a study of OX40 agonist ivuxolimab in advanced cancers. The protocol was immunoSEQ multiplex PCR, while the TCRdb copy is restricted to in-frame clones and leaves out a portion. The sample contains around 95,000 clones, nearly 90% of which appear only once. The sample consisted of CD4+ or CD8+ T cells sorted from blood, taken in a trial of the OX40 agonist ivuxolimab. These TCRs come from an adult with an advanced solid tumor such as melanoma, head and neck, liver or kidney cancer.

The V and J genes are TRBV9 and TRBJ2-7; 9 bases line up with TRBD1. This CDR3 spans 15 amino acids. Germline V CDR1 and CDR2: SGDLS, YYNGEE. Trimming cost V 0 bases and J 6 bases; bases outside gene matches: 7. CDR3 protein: CASSVEGQGYSEQYF. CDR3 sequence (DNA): TGTGCCAGCAGCGTAGAGGGACAGGGTTATTCCGAGCAGTACTTC.

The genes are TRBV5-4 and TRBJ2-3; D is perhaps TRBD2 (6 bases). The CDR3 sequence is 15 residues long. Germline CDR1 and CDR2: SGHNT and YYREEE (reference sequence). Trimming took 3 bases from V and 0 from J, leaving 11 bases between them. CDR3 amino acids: CASSSPGVSTDTQYF. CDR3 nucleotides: TGTGCCAGCAGCTCCCCGGGGGTTAGCACAGATACGCAGTATTTT.

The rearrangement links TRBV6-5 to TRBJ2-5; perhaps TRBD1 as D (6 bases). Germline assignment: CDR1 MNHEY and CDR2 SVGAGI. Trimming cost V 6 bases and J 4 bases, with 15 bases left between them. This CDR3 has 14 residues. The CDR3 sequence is CASRKGVLRETQYF. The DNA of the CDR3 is TGTGCCAGCAGAAAGGGGGTGTTGAGAGAGACCCAGTACTTC.

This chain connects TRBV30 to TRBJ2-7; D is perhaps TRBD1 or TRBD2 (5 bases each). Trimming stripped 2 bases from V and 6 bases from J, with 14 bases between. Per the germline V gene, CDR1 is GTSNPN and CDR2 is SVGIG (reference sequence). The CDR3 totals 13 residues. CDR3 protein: CAWSRDPESEQYF. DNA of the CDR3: TGTGCCTGGAGTAGGGACCCCGAGAGCGAGCAGTACTTC.

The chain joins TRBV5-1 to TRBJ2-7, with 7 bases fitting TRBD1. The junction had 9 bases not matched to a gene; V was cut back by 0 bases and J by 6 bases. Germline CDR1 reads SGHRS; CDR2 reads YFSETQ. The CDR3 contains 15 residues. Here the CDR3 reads CASSLGGQALTEQYF. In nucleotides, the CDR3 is TGCGCCAGCAGCTTGGGTGGACAGGCCCTGACCGAGCAGTACTTC.

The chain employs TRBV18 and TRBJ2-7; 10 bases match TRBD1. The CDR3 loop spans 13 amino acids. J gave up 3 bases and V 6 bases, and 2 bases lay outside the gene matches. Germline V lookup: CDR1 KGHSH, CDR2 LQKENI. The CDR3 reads CASSRTGGYEQYF. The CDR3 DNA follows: TGTGCCAGCTCCCGGACAGGGGGCTACGAGCAGTACTTC.